This TCR beta chain comes out of a study of regulatory dendritic cells for organ transplantation. Turning to this clone: Its antigen is not identified.

This CDR3 comprises 17 residues. Germline lookup yields CDR1 SQVTM and CDR2 ANQGSEA. V was clipped by 7 bases and J by 9 bases; unmatched bases: 18. CFSE-labeled sorted T cells met regulatory or mature dendritic cells for 4 to 6 days. The method was immunoSEQ multiplex PCR; TCRdb's version includes in-frame clones alone and lacks a portion of them. The repertoire holds 15,000 to 20,000 clones, around 79% seen once, with 3.2% in the top ten. Study findings and constraints: Memory CD8+ T cells were the most oligoclonal; naive cells were highly diverse. Regulatory dendritic cells appeared to expand memory CD8+ clones less than mature ones. Considerable individual heterogeneity was seen in alloreactive memory CD8+ T cells. The most alloreactive TCR clonotypes were found in resting memory CD8+ cells.

The clonotype comes from a human donor in good health. The chain joins TRBV29-1 to TRBJ1-6; 10 bases line up with TRBD1. What was sequenced was memory CD4+ T cells from blood cultured with regulatory dendritic cells. Noted subset: CD45RO+ memory T cells. Written as DNA, the CDR3 is TGCAGCGGTGGGATTGGCCCCAGCGGGGACAGGGGTTCACCCCTCCACTTT. As protein: CSGGIGPSGDRGSPLHF.